This T cell receptor (beta chain) was sequenced in a study of OX40 agonist ivuxolimab in advanced cancers. Overall study findings and caveats: Both CD4+ and CD8+ T cell populations in blood had undergone clonal expansion by week 6 at 0.1 to 3.0 mg/kg.

About this clone: Its specificity is unknown.

The CDR3 consists of 17 residues. The germline CDR1 and CDR2 sequences are SGHTA and FQGNSA. Deletions cut 1 base from V and 7 bases from J, with 20 bases between. Data came from immunoSEQ multiplex PCR; TCRdb stores just in-frame clones and leaves some out. Among about 67,000 clones listed, 80% were seen once. The chain links TRBV7-2 to TRBJ1-5; a possible D gene is TRBD1 (6 bases). The sequence derives from an adult with an advanced solid tumor such as melanoma, head and neck, liver or kidney cancer. The source material was CD4+ or CD8+ T cells sorted from blood, sampled in a trial of the OX40 agonist ivuxolimab. The CDR3 is CASSLEVVGGARQPQHF. The CDR3, as DNA: TGTGCCAGCAGCTTAGAGGTCGTGGGGGGCGCACGGCAGCCCCAGCATTTT. Combining the CDR3 with reference TRBV7-2 and TRBJ1-5 gives the whole variable domain GAGVSQSPSNKVTEKGKDVELRCDPISGHTALYWYRQSLGQGLEFLIYFQGNSAPDKSGLPSDRFSAERTGGSVSTLTIQRTQQEDSAVYLCASSLEVVGGARQPQHFGDGTRLSIL.